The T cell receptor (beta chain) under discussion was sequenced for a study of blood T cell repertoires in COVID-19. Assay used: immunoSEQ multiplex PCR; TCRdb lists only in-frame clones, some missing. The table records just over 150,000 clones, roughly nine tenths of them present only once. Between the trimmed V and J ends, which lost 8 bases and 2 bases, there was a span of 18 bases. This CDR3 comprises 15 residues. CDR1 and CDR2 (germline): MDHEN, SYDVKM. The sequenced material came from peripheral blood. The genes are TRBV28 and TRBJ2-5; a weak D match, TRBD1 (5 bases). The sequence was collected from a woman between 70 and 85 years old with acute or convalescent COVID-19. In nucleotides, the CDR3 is TGTGCCAGCCGGGTCTCGAGTCCAGGGCAAGAGACCCAGTACTTC. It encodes CASRVSSPGQETQYF.